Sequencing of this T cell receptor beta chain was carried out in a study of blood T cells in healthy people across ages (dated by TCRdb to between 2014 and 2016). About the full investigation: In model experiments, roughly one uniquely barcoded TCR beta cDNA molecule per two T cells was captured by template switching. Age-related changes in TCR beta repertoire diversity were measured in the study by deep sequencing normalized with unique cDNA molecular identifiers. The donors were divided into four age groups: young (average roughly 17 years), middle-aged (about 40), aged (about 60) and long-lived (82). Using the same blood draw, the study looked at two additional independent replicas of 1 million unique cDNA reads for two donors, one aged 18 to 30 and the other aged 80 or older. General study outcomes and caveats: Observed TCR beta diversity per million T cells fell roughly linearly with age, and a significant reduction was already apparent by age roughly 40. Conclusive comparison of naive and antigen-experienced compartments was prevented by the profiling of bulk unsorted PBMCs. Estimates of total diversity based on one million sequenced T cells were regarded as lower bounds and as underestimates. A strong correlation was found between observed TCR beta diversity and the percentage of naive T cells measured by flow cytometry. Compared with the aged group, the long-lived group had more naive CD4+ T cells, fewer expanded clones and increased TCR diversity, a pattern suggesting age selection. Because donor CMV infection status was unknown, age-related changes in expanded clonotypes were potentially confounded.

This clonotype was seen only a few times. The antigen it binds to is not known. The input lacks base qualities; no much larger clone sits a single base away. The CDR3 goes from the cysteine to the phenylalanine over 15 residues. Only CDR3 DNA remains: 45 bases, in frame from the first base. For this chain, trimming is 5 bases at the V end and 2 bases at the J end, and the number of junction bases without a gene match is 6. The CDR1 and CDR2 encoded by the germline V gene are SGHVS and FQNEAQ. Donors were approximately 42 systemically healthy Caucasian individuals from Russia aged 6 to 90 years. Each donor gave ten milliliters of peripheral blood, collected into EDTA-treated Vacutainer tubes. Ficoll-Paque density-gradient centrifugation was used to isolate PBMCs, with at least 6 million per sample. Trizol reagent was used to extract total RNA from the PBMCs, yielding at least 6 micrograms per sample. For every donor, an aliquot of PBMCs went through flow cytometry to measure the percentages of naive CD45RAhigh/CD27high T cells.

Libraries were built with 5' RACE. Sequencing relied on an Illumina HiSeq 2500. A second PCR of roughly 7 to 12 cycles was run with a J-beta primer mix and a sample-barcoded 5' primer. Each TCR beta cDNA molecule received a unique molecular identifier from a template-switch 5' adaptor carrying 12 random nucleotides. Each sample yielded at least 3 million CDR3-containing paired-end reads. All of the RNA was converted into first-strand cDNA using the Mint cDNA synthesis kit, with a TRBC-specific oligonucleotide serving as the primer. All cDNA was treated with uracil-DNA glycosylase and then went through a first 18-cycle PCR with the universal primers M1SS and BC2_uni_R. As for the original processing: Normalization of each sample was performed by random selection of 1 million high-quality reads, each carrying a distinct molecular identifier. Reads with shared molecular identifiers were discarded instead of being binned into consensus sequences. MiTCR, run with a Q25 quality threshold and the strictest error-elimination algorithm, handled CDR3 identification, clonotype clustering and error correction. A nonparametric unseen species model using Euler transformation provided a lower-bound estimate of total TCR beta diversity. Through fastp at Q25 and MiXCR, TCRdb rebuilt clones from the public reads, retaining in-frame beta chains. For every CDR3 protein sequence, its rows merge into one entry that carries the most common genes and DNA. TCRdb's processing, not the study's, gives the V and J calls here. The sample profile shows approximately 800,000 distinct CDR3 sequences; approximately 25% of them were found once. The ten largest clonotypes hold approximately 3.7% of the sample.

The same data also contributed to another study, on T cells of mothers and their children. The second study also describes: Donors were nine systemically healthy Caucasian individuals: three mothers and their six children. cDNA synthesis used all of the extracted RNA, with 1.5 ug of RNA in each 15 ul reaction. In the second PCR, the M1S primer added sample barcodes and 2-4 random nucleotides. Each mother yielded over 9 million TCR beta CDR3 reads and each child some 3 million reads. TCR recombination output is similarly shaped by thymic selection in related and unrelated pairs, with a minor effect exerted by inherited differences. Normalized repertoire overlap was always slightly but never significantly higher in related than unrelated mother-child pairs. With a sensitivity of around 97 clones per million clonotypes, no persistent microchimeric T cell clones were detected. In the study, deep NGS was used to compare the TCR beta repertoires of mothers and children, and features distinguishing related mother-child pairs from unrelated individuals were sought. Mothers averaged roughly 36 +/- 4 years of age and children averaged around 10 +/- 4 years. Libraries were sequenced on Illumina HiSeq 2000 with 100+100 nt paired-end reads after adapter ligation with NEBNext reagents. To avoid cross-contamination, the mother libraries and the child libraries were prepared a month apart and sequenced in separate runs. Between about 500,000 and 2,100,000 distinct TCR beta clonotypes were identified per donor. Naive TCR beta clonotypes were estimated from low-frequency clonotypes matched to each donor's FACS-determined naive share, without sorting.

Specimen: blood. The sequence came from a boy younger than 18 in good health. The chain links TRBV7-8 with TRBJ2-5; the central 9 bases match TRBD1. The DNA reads TGTGCCAGCAGCGCATGGACAGGGGTACAAGAGACCCAGTACTTC. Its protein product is CASSAWTGVQETQYF.